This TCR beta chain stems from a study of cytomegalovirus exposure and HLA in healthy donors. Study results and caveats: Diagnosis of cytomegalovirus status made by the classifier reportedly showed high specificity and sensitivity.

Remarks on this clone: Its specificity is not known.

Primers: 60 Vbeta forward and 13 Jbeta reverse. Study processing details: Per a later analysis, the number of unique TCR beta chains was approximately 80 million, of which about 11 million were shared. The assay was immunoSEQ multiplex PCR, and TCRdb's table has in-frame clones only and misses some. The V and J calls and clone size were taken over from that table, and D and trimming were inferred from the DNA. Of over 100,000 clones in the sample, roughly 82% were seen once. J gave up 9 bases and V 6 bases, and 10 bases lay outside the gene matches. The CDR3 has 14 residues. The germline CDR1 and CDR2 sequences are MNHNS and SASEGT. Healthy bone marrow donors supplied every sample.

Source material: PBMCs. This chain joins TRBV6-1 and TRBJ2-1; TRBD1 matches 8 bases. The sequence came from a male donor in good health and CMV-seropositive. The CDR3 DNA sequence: TGTGCCAGCAGAGGACAGGGTTCCTTCATTGAGCAGTTCTTC. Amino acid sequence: CASRGQGSFIEQFF.